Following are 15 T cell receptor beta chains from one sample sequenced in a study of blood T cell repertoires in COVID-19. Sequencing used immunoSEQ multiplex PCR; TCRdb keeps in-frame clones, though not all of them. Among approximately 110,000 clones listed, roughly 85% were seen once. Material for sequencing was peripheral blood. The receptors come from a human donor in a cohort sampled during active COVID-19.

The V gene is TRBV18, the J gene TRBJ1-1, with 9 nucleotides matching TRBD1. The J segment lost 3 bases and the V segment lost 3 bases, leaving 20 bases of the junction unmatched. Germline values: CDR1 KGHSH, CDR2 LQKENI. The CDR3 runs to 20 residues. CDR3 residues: CASSPQLFSQGAKSYTEAFF. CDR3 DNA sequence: TGTGCCAGCTCACCCCAGTTGTTCTCACAGGGGGCGAAAAGTTACACTGAAGCTTTCTTT.

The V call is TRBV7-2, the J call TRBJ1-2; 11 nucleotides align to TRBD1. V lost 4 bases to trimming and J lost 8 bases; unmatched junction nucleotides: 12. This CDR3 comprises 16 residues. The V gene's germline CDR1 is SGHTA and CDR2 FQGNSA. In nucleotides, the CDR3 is TGTGCCAGCAGCTCCTCCGGGACAGGGGGATTGGGGGGCTACACCTTC. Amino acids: CASSSSGTGGLGGYTF.

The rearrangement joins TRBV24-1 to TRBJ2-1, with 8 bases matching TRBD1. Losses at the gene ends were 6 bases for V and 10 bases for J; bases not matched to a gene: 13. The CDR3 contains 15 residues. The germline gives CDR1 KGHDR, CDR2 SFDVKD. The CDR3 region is CATSPGQGTKGEQFF. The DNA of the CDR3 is TGTGCCACCAGTCCCGGACAGGGTACCAAGGGAGAGCAGTTCTTC.

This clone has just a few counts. The CDR3 bases are TGTGCCACCGGCGGGAGGGAGGGAGAGACCCAGTACTTC. This sequence encodes CATGGREGETQYF. V and J are TRBV24-1 and TRBJ2-5; 9 bases map to TRBD2. The germline V gene has CDR1 KGHDR and CDR2 SFDVKD. The CDR3 sequence is 13 residues long. After removal of 9 bases from V and 4 bases from J, the junction contained 5 bases not matched to a gene.

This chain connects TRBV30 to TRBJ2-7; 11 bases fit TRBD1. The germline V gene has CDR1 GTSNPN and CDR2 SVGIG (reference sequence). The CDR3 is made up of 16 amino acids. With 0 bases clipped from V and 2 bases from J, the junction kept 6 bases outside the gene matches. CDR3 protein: CAWSVSRGQGAYEQYF. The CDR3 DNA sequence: TGTGCCTGGAGTGTATCTCGGGGACAGGGGGCCTACGAGCAGTACTTC.

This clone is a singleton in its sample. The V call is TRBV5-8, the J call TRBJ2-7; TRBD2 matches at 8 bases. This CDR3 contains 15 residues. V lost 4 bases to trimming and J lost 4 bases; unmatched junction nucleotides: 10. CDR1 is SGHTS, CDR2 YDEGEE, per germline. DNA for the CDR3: TGTGCCAGCAGCAAAGAGGGCCTAGCGGGTTACGAGCAGTACTTC. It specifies CASSKEGLAGYEQYF.

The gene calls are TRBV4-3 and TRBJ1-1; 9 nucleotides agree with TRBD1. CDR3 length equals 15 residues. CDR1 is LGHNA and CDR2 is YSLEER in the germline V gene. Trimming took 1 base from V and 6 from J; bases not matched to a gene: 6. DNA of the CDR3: TGCGCCAGCAGCCAAGGCACAGGGGGCTGGTCTGAAGCTTTCTTT. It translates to CASSQGTGGWSEAFF.

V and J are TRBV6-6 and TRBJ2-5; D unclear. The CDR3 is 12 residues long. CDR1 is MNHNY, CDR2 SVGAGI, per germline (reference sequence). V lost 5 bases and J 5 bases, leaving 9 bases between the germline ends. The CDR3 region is CASSTAGETQYF. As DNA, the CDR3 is TGTGCCAGCAGTACCGCCGGGGAGACCCAGTACTTC.

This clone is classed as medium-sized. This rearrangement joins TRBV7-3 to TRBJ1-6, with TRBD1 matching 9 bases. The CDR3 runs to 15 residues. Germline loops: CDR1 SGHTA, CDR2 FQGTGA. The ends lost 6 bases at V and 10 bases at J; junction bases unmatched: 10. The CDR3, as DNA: TGTGCCAGCAGGCGGCACGGGACAGGGAGATCACCCCTCCACTTT. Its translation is CASRRHGTGRSPLHF.

This chain's CDR3 is CASSQRFYGYTF. The CDR3 DNA is TGTGCCAGCAGCCAGAGATTCTATGGCTACACCTTC. The genes are TRBV7-8 and TRBJ1-2; no clear D. The CDR3 has 12 amino acids. Germline CDR1 is SGHVS and CDR2 is FQNEAQ. V lost 5 bases, J lost 4 bases, and 8 bases lay in between.

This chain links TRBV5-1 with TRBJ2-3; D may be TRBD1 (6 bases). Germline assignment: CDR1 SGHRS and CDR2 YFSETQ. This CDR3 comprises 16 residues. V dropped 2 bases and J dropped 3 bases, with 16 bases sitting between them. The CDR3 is CASSLRGGVGTDTQYF. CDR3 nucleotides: TGCGCCAGCAGCTTAAGAGGGGGAGTAGGGACAGATACGCAGTATTTT. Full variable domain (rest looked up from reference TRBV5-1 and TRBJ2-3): KAGVTQTPRYLIKTRGQQVTLSCSPISGHRSVSWYQQTPGQGLQFLFEYFSETQRNKGNFPGRFSGRQFSNSRSEMNVSTLELGDSALYLCASSLRGGVGTDTQYFGPGTRLTVL.

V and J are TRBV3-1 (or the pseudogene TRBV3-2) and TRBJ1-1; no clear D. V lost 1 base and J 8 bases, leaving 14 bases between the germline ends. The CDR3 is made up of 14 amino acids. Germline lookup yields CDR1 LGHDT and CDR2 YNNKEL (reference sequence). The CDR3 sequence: CASSQAASVGEAFF. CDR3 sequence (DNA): TGTGCCAGCAGCCAAGCGGCATCGGTCGGGGAAGCTTTCTTT.

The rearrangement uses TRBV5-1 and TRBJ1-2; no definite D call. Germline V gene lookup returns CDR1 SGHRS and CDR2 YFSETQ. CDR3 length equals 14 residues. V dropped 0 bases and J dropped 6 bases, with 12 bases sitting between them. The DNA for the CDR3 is TGCGCCAGCAGCTTGGGCTCTTCACGCGATGGCTACACCTTC. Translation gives CASSLGSSRDGYTF. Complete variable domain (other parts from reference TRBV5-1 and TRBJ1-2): KAGVTQTPRYLIKTRGQQVTLSCSPISGHRSVSWYQQTPGQGLQFLFEYFSETQRNKGNFPGRFSGRQFSNSRSEMNVSTLELGDSALYLCASSLGSSRDGYTFGSGTRLTVV.

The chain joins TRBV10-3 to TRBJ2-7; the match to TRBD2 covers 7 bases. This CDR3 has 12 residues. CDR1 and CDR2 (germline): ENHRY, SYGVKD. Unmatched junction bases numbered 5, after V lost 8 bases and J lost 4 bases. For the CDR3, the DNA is TGTGCCATCCGCGGGGGTGAGTACGAGCAGTACTTC. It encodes CAIRGGEYEQYF.

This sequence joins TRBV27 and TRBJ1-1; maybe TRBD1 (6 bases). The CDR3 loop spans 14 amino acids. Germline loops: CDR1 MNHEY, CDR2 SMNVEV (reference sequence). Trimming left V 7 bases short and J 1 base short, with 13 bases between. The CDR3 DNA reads TGTGCCAGCAACCCGACAGGAGGGAACACTGAAGCTTTCTTT. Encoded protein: CASNPTGGNTEAFF.